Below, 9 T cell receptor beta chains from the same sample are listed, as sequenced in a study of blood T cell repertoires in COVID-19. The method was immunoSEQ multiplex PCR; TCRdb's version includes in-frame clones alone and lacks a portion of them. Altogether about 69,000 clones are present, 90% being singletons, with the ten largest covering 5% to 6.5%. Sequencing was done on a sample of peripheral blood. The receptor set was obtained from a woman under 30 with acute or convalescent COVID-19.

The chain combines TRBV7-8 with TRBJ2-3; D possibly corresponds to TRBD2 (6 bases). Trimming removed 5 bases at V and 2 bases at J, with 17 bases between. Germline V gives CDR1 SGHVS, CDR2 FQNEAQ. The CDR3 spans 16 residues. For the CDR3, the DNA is TGTGCCAGCAGCCTAGGAGCAGGAGGGTCCACAGATACGCAGTATTTT. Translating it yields CASSLGAGGSTDTQYF.

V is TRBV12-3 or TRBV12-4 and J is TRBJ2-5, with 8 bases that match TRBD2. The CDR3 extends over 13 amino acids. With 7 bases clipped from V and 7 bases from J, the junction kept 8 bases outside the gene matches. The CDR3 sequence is CASTVGGDVTQYF. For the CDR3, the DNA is TGTGCCAGCACCGTCGGGGGGGATGTGACCCAGTACTTC.

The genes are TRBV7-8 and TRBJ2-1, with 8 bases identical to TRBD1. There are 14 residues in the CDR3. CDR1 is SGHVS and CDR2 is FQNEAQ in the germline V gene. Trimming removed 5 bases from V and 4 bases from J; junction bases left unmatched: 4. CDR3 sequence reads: CASSPRDRYNEQFF. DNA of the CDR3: TGTGCCAGCAGCCCCCGGGACAGGTACAATGAGCAGTTCTTC.

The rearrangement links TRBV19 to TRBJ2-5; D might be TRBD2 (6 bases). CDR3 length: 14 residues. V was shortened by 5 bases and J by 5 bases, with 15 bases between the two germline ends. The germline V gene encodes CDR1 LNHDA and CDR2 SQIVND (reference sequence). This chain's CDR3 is CASSPQTSGETQYF. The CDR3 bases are TGTGCCAGTAGTCCTCAGACTAGTGGTGAGACCCAGTACTTC. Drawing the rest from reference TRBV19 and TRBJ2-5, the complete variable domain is DGGITQSPKYLFRKEGQNVTLSCEQNLNHDAMYWYRQDPGQGLRLIYYSQIVNDFQKGDIAEGYSVSREKKESFPLTVTSAQKNPTAFYLCASSPQTSGETQYFGPGTRLLVL.

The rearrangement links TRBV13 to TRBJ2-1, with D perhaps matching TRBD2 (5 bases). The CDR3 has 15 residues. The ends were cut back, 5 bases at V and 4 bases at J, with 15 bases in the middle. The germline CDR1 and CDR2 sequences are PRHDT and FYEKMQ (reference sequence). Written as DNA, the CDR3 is TGTGCCAGCAGCCCTTGGTGGACTGGTTACAATGAGCAGTTCTTC. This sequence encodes CASSPWWTGYNEQFF.

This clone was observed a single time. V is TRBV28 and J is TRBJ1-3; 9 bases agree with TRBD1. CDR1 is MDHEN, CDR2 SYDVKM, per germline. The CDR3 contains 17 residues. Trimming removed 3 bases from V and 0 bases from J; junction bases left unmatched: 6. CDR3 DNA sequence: TGTGCCAGCAGTTTCCACAGGGGGCCCAGCTCTGGAAACACCATATATTTT. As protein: CASSFHRGPSSGNTIYF.

CDR3 sequence reads: CASSSDRVGTDEQFF. The CDR3 DNA follows: TGTGCCAGCAGTTCTGACAGGGTAGGAACTGATGAGCAGTTCTTC. V is TRBV27 and J is TRBJ2-1; TRBD1 agrees at 7 bases. CDR3 size: 15 residues. CDR1 is MNHEY, CDR2 SMNVEV, per germline (reference sequence). V lost 4 bases and J lost 8; bases outside the gene matches: 11.

As DNA, the CDR3 is TGTGCCAGCAAGACATCCCGGAATTACAATGAGCAGTTCTTC. The encoded protein is CASKTSRNYNEQFF. The genes are TRBV2 and TRBJ2-1; the D is unclear. The CDR3 consists of 14 residues. With 7 bases removed from V and 4 bases from J, the gap between germline ends came to 14 bases. CDR1 is SNHLY and CDR2 is FYNNEI in the germline V gene.

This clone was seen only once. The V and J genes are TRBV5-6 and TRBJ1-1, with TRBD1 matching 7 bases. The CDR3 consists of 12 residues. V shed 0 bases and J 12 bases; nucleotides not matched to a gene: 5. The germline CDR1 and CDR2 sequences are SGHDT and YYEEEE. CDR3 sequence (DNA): TGTGCCAGCAGCTTGGGACAGGGCAATTCTTTCTTT. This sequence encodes CASSLGQGNSFF.